Reported below is one T cell receptor (beta chain). In the authors' methods: Cell counts per sample came from amplifying reference gene primers. The data were produced by immunoSEQ multiplex PCR, yet TCRdb's version contains in-frame clones alone and is incomplete. V and J calls and clone size are those listed in that table; D and trimming were worked out from the DNA. The sample has under 300,000 clones, about 83% seen once; the top ten hold 7.5% to 10%. This sample was included in a study of blood T cell repertoires in COVID-19. Study summary: The study drew acute and convalescent COVID-19 samples from the United States, Italy and Spain. T cells, B-cell-depleted T cells, or PBMCs provided the cDNA or gDNA that served as material.

Germline loops: CDR1 SGHRS, CDR2 YFSETQ. V shed 4 bases and J shed 0 bases, with 12 bases lying between them. The CDR3 extends over 15 amino acids. Source material: peripheral blood. The chain couples TRBV5-1 to TRBJ2-3; TRBD2 might be the D (6 bases). The receptor comes from a woman aged 45-65 years who had recovered from COVID-19. The CDR3 here is CASSRGGTSTDTQYF. The CDR3 DNA is TGCGCCAGCAGCCGAGGAGGGACTAGCACAGATACGCAGTATTTT.